Below, 18 T cell receptor beta chains from the same sample are listed, as sequenced in a study of blood T cell repertoires in COVID-19 (dated by TCRdb to the early 2020s). The library came from the immunoSEQ multiplex PCR assay. TCRdb re-hosts the immuneACCESS table, in-frame sequences only. Its copies lack some clones; in the studies checked, an unresolved V gene accounts for under half of them, and the cause for the rest is not known. Across this sample there are about 44,000 clones, with approximately 88% seen only once. 1% to 1.5% of the sample comes from the top ten. Source material: peripheral blood. These receptors all stem from a woman aged 40 to 50 with acute or convalescent COVID-19.

The chain has TRBV6-6 and TRBJ1-4; 10 bases agree with TRBD1. The CDR3 loop spans 15 amino acids. The junction had 5 bases not matched to a gene; V was cut back by 2 bases and J by 8 bases. Germline assignment: CDR1 MNHNY and CDR2 SVGAGI (reference sequence). The CDR3 protein is CASSYTRQGAEKLFF. In DNA form, the CDR3 reads TGTGCCAGCAGTTACACGAGACAGGGGGCAGAAAAACTGTTTTTT.

The chain combines TRBV19 with TRBJ1-5; possible D gene TRBD1, 6 bases. This CDR3 region has 13 residues. V lost 4 bases to trimming and J lost 6 bases, with 10 bases between them. Germline CDR1 and CDR2: LNHDA and SQIVND (reference sequence). The DNA of the CDR3 is TGTGCCAGTAGTACCACAGGGTCTCAGCCCCAGCATTTT. Encoded protein: CASSTTGSQPQHF.

This chain uses TRBV5-1 with TRBJ1-2, with TRBD1 identical over 10 bases. Looked up from germline, CDR1 is SGHRS and CDR2 is YFSETQ. The CDR3 spans 17 residues. With 0 bases clipped from V and 4 bases from J, the junction kept 9 bases outside the gene matches. The CDR3 bases are TGCGCCAGCAGCTTGGGCCGGGGGGACAGGGGTCCCTATGGCTACACCTTC. As protein: CASSLGRGDRGPYGYTF.

The rearrangement joins TRBV7-9 to TRBJ1-5; D might be TRBD1 (5 bases). Germline CDR1 is SEHNR and CDR2 is FQNEAQ (reference sequence). The CDR3 spans 14 residues. V lost 5 bases and J lost 3, with 11 bases in between. The CDR3 protein is CASSRGVFNQPQHF. CDR3 nucleotide sequence: TGTGCCAGCAGCCGGGGGGTATTCAATCAGCCCCAGCATTTT.

V and J are TRBV7-2 and TRBJ2-7, with D possibly matching TRBD1 (6 bases). The CDR3 contains 14 residues. Germline V gene lookup returns CDR1 SGHTA and CDR2 FQGNSA. The germline V and J ends were trimmed by 1 base and 6 bases, with 13 bases remaining between them. For the CDR3, the DNA is TGTGCCAGCAGCTTAGACAGGGTAAAAGGCGAGCAGTACTTC. This gives the protein CASSLDRVKGEQYF. Looking up the rest from reference TRBV7-2 and TRBJ2-7 gives the full variable domain: GAGVSQSPSNKVTEKGKDVELRCDPISGHTALYWYRQSLGQGLEFLIYFQGNSAPDKSGLPSDRFSAERTGGSVSTLTIQRTQQEDSAVYLCASSLDRVKGEQYFGPGTRLTVT.

The chain recombines TRBV9 with TRBJ2-2; D possibly corresponds to TRBD2 (5 bases). With 0 bases removed from V and 1 base from J, the gap between germline ends came to 10 bases. Germline V gene lookup returns CDR1 SGDLS and CDR2 YYNGEE. The CDR3 has 16 residues. The DNA of the CDR3 is TGTGCCAGCAGCGTAGCCTCGCGGGTGAACACCGGGGAGCTGTTTTTT. This gives the protein CASSVASRVNTGELFF.

The chain uses TRBV27 and TRBJ2-7; perhaps TRBD1 as D (7 bases). The CDR3 runs 14 residues. Germline loops: CDR1 MNHEY, CDR2 SMNVEV (reference sequence). V was shortened by 3 bases and J by 3 bases, with 12 bases between the two germline ends. DNA of the CDR3: TGTGCCAGCAGTTTCCAGGGGGGTAGCTACGAGCAGTACTTC. This gives the protein CASSFQGGSYEQYF.

This chain joins TRBV6-2 or TRBV6-3 and TRBJ1-1, with 7 bases aligning to TRBD1. CDR3 size: 13 residues. Germline CDR1 is MNHEY and CDR2 is SVGEGT. The junction had 1 base not matched to a gene; V was cut back by 5 bases and J by 1 base. The CDR3 loop reads CASSRQGNTEAFF. CDR3 bases: TGTGCCAGCAGTCGACAGGGGAACACTGAAGCTTTCTTT.

The chain combines TRBV27 with TRBJ2-1; 14 bases are a match to TRBD2. The CDR3 covers 15 residues. The trim removed 2 bases at V and 8 bases at J, leaving 2 bases unmatched. Germline V lookup: CDR1 MNHEY, CDR2 SMNVEV (reference sequence). The CDR3 loop reads CASSLGTSGSDEQFF. The DNA for the CDR3 is TGTGCCAGCAGTTTAGGGACTAGCGGGAGCGATGAGCAGTTCTTC.

The chain combines TRBV2 with TRBJ2-2; 10 bases fit TRBD2. This CDR3 spans 14 amino acids. The V gene's germline CDR1 is SNHLY and CDR2 FYNNEI. V trimming: 8 bases; J trimming: 4 bases; junction bases outside the gene matches: 4. CDR3 in DNA: TGTGCCAGCGGGACTAGCGCTTCCACCGGGGAGCTGTTTTTT. Protein product: CASGTSASTGELFF.

This chain links TRBV30 with TRBJ2-2; 8 bases are a match to TRBD2. V gave up 2 bases and J gave up 0 bases; unmatched junction bases: 5. Germline-derived CDR1 and CDR2 are GTSNPN and SVGIG (reference sequence). This CDR3 spans 16 amino acids. The CDR3 nucleotides read TGTGCCTGGAGTCAGGCTAGCGGGCCGAACACCGGGGAGCTGTTTTTT. Translating gives CAWSQASGPNTGELFF.

The chain couples TRBV6-6 to TRBJ1-3, with 8 bases lining up with TRBD1. J gave up 4 bases and V 2 bases, and 1 base lay outside the gene matches. Germline V gives CDR1 MNHNY, CDR2 SVGAGI (reference sequence). The CDR3 totals 14 residues. The CDR3 here is CASSYGTGGNTIYF. The CDR3 DNA sequence: TGTGCCAGCAGTTACGGGACAGGAGGAAACACCATATATTTT.

The chain links TRBV27 to TRBJ1-5; D might be TRBD1 (6 bases). There are 14 residues in the CDR3. Trimming stripped 1 base from V and 5 bases from J, with 9 bases between. Germline loops: CDR1 MNHEY, CDR2 SMNVEV (reference sequence). CDR3 residues: CASSLYREDQPQHF. The CDR3 region has the DNA TGTGCCAGCAGTTTATACAGGGAAGATCAGCCCCAGCATTTT.

The chain carries TRBV5-1 and TRBJ1-4; 8 bases match TRBD1. CDR3 length: 15 residues. The junction had 6 bases not matched to a gene; V was cut back by 0 bases and J by 8 bases. Looked up from germline, CDR1 is SGHRS and CDR2 is YFSETQ. In DNA, the CDR3 is TGCGCCAGCAGCTTGGAGTACAGGGGGAGGGAAAAACTGTTTTTT. The encoded protein is CASSLEYRGREKLFF.

CDR3 region: CASSLSAGLRDYEQYF. In DNA form, the CDR3 reads TGTGCCAGCAGCTTATCCGCAGGTCTCAGGGACTACGAGCAGTACTTC. This sequence joins TRBV7-3 and TRBJ2-7; tentative D call: TRBD1 (5 bases). Between the trimmed V and J ends, which lost 2 bases and 3 bases, there was a span of 17 bases. The CDR3 totals 16 residues. The germline CDR1 and CDR2 sequences are SGHTA and FQGTGA.

This clone was seen only once. The chain recombines TRBV2 with TRBJ2-5; 7 bases are a match to TRBD2. CDR1 and CDR2 (germline): SNHLY, FYNNEI. The CDR3 is 15 residues long. V shed 0 bases and J 5 bases; nucleotides not matched to a gene: 6. The CDR3 region has the DNA TGTGCCAGCAGTGAAGCACCGCGGGGGACGGAGACCCAGTACTTC. It translates to CASSEAPRGTETQYF.

The rearrangement links TRBV9 to TRBJ1-6; a weak D match, TRBD1 (5 bases). The CDR3 length is 15 residues. Germline lookup yields CDR1 SGDLS and CDR2 YYNGEE. Trimming took off 4 bases at V and 5 bases at J, with 13 bases between the two ends. In DNA form, the CDR3 reads TGTGCCAGCAGCCCCTGGGGGGGGGATAATTCACCCCTCCACTTT. Protein product: CASSPWGGDNSPLHF.

The chain recombines TRBV28 with TRBJ2-2, with 8 positions matching TRBD2. V was pared by 5 bases and J by 3 bases, with 5 bases of the junction left unmatched. This CDR3 contains 15 residues. In germline, CDR1 is MDHEN, CDR2 SYDVKM. CDR3 protein: CASSLGTRDTGELFF. In DNA form, the CDR3 reads TGTGCCAGCAGTCTCGGGACTAGAGACACCGGGGAGCTGTTTTTT.